This T cell receptor beta chain was obtained from a study of T-cell reconstitution after alpha-beta-depleted transplantation in children. This clonotype was seen a handful of times. J lost 7 bases, V lost 0 bases, and 7 bases had no gene match. The CDR3 loop spans 15 amino acids. Germline V lookup: CDR1 SGDLS, CDR2 YYNGEE. Preparation of the TCRbeta library involved a method that used unique molecular identifiers. Via MiXCR, TCRdb re-called the PCR reads, giving one row per CDR3 protein. Of around 600,000 distinct CDR3 sequences listed, over 15% are singletons. The material was PBMCs from the stem cell graft donor, obtained from the stem cell graft. The sequence derives from a human donor who donated a stem cell graft to a child with acute myeloid leukemia. The chain uses TRBV9 and TRBJ1-2, with TRBD1 matching 9 bases. CDR3 region: CASSVGDRASSGYTF. CDR3 DNA sequence: TGTGCCAGCAGCGTAGGGGACAGGGCCTCGTCTGGCTACACCTTC.